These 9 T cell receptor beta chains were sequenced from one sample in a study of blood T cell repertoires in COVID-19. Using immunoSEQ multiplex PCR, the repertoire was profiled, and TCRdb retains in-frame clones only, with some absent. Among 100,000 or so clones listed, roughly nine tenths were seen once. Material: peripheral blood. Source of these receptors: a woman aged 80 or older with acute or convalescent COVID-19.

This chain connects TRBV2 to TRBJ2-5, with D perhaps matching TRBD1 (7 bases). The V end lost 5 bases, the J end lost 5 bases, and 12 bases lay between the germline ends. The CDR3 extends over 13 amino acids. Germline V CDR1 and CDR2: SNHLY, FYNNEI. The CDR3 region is CASSFQGGETQYF. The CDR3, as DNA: TGTGCCAGCAGTTTTCAGGGGGGTGAGACCCAGTACTTC.

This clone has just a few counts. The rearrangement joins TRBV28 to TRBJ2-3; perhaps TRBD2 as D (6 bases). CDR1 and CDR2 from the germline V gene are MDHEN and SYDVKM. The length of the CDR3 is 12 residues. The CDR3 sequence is CCLGGPTDTQYF. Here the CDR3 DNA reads TGTTGTTTGGGGGGTCCCACAGATACGCAGTATTTT. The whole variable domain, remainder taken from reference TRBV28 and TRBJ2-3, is DVKVTQSSRYLVKRTGEKVFLECVQDMDHENMFWYRQDPGLGLRLIYFSYDVKMKEKGDIPEGYSVSREKKERFSLILESASTNQTSMYLCCLGGPTDTQYFGPGTRLTVL.

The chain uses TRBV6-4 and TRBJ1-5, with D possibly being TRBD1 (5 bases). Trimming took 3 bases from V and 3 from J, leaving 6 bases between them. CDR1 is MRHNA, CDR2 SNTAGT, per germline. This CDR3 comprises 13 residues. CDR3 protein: CASSEQVNQPQHF. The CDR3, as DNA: TGTGCCAGCAGTGAACAGGTCAATCAGCCCCAGCATTTT.

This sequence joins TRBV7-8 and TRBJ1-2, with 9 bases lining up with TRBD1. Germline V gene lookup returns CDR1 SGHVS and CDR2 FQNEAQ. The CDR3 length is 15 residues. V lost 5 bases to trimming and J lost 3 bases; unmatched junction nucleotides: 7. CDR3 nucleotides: TGTGCCAGCAGCGCTCAGGGACAGGGTTACTATGGCTACACCTTC. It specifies CASSAQGQGYYGYTF.

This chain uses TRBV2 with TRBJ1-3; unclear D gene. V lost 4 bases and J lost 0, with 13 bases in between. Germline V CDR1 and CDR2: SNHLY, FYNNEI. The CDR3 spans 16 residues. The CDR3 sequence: CASSVGQAISGNTIYF. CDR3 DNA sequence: TGTGCCAGCAGTGTGGGCCAGGCGATCTCTGGAAACACCATATATTTT.

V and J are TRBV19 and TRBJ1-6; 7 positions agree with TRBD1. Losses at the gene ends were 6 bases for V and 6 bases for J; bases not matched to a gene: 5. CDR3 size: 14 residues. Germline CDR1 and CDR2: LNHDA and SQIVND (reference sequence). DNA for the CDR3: TGTGCCAGTAGCTTGACAGGGCCTAATTCACCCCTCCACTTT. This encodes CASSLTGPNSPLHF.

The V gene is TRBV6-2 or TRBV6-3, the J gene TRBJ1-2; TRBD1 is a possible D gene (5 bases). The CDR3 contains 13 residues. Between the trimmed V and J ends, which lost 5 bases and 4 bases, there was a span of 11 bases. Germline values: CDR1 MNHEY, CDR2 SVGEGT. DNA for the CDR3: TGTGCCAGCAGTCTTCAGGGAATCTATGGCTACACCTTC. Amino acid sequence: CASSLQGIYGYTF.

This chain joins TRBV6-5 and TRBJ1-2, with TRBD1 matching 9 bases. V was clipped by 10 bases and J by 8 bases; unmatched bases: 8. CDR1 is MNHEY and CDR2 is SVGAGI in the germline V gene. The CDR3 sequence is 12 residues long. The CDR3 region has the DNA TGTGCCAACTTGGACAGGGGAAGGGGCTACACCTTC. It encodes CANLDRGRGYTF.

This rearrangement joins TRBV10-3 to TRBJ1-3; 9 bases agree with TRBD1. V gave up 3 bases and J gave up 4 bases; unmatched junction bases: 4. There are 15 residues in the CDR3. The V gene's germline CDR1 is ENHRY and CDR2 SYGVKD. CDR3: CAISDLGQGGNTIYF. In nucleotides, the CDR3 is TGTGCCATCAGTGATCTGGGACAGGGAGGAAACACCATATATTTT.